Listed here is a single T cell receptor beta chain. No antigen is known for it. Within one base of it there is no much larger clone, and no base qualities were kept. Libraries were built with the immunoSEQ multiplex PCR assay. The multiplex PCR relied on a mix of 60 forward primers for TCR Vbeta segments and 13 reverse primers for TCR Jbeta segments. The CDR3 region of rearranged TCR beta genes was amplified from genomic DNA with a multiplex PCR assay. Amplified TCR beta libraries were sequenced as 87-base-pair reads on the Illumina HiSeq System. The study's processing was this. In a later analysis, roughly 80 million unique TCR beta chains were counted across the roughly 700 repertoires, and some 10 million of these chains were shared by at least two donors. Raw reads were error-corrected and collapsed into unique sequences with a nearest-neighbor algorithm that merged closely related sequences to remove PCR and sequencing errors. Alignment of CDR3 sequences to IMGT reference sequences was used to assign V, D and J gene segments. For a sequence to be retained, at least a six-nucleotide match to both a V gene segment and a J gene segment was required. A rearrangement counted as productive if the CDR3 had no stop codons and remained in frame with V and J, and every other rearrangement counted as non-productive. CDR3 was defined by IMGT convention, running from the second conserved V-encoded cysteine to the conserved J-encoded phenylalanine. Sequences without an unambiguous match to a single V gene segment were excluded from the earlier analysis of a few hundred of the donors. An earlier analysis of fewer than 750 of the donors classified V segments as functional when productive rearrangements were above 56.7% and as segregating when the standard deviation between donors was above 5%. A statistical classification framework was developed to diagnose cytomegalovirus status using the catalog of TCR beta chain sequences. A later analysis assigned V and J genes by comparing TCR nucleotide sequences with IMGT/GENE-DB human TR gene sequences. In a later analysis, CDR3 sequences and most-parsimonious VDJ recombination scenarios were assigned using the TCRdist pipeline. A later analysis defined each TCR beta chain by its CDR3 amino acid sequence plus V-gene family, and excluded reads lacking a unique V-gene family. As a way to deal with suspected cross-contamination and a sequencing artifact, a later analysis dropped 640 or so nucleotide sequences that were highly shared and had low generation probability. In a later analysis, a clonal expansion index was calculated for each public chain from normalized within-repertoire ranks of inferred template counts. A later analysis computed generation probabilities with a VDJ recombination model fitted to out-of-frame rearrangements, and checked the results against IGoR. In a later analysis, TCR-TCR, TCR-HLA and TCR-CMV co-occurrence was scored with hypergeometric tests, and a repertoire-size bias correction was applied to TCR pairs. False discovery rates were estimated in a later analysis by permuting HLA or CMV assignments 20 times. A later analysis grouped co-occurring TCRs with DBSCAN, adding TCRdist sequence similarity when clustering within HLA-allele-positive subsets. Repertoires with fewer than 30,000 or more than 120,000 public chains, plus five repertoires with anomalous nucleotide sharing, were excluded from co-occurrence clustering. The immuneACCESS repertoire file appears here via TCRdb, limited to in-frame rearrangements. These files lack a portion of the clones; in checked studies, under half of the deficit traces to unresolved V genes, and the cause of the others is not known. V and J calls and clone size are copied from that table; D and trimming were computed from the DNA. The sample table records under 250,000 clones; more than 75% of these occur just once. Of the sample, 1% to 1.5% is held by the ten largest clones.

Taken from the germline V gene (reference sequence), the CDR1 and CDR2 loops are SEHNR and FQNEAQ. Deletion took 8 bases off V and 0 bases off J, with a span of 14 bases between the germline ends. Its CDR3 holds 15 amino acids, cysteine through phenylalanine. The only DNA kept is the CDR3, 45 bases in frame from the first base. The cohort consisted of approximately 670 healthy bone marrow donors. All cohort members were sampled while nominally healthy, although unrecorded immune exposures were likely present. CMV serostatus was positive for more than 250 and negative for about half of the roughly 670 cohort members, and was not recorded for this donor. Each donor provided a peripheral blood sample, and peripheral blood mononuclear cells were used for TCR beta sequencing. The Qiagen DNeasy Blood Extraction Kit was used to extract genomic DNA from the blood cell samples. The data derive from a study of cytomegalovirus exposure and HLA in healthy donors (TCRdb year 2017). Study-wide context: According to an earlier analysis of a few hundred of the donors, about 179 million T cells yielded 90 million to 130 million unique TCR beta sequences and about 280 Gb of sequence data. A later genetic analysis took genome-wide SNP genotypes for about 60% of the roughly 670 donors and used that subset as a discovery cohort. Four or five DR-DQ haplotypes were handled as single units for association and clustering because linkage in the cohort was strong. The number of typed donors differed by locus: about 620-630 for A, B, C, DRB1 and DQB1; 522 for DQA1; approximately 610 for DPA1; and around 450 for DPB1. The genetic ancestry cluster associated with self-reported Caucasian donors included around 76% of the roughly 400 genotyped donors. To predict cytomegalovirus infection status, the study combined high-throughput TCR immunosequencing, statistical association of individual TCRs with disease status, and machine learning. The study profiled the T cell repertoires of about 640 subjects by immunosequencing and related them to cytomegalovirus serostatus. In the later analysis, no new phenotypic data were used to find candidate immune exposures; instead, reliance was placed on TCR beta sequences and their occurrence across donors. The study aimed to test whether cataloging public T cell receptors could reveal signatures of past pathogen exposure. HLA typing covered class I and class II loci at four-digit resolution. To study patterns of TCR occurrence, a later analysis re-analyzed previously published TCR beta repertoires from just over 650 donors and added high-resolution HLA genotyping. About 330 gigabases of sequencing data and 70 million to 100 million unique TCR sequences made up an early release that covered roughly 670 HLA-typed donors. An earlier analysis of approximately 630 of the donors applied high-throughput TCR beta sequencing to assess whether each TCR beta V gene segment acted as functional or pseudogenic. Donor age, sex, ethnicity and CMV serostatus were collected together with the repertoire data. In addition to the first cohort of 500 to 850 subjects, a separate validation cohort of 130 or so different subjects was used. Every discovery cohort repertoire had been produced on one sequencing platform. Among 350 to 400 genotyped donors of the cohort, an average of around 240,000 unique TCR beta nucleotide sequences were sequenced per donor, roughly 20% of them non-productive. Study-wide conclusions, independent of this receptor: In vitro tests confirmed that a few of the cytomegalovirus-associated TCR beta chains recognize cytomegalovirus antigens. A later genetic analysis reported fewer N-insertions in productive TCRs among donors in an Asian-associated ancestry cluster than the roughly 700-donor mean. HLA typing was unavailable for some donors at each locus, so association tests used only the typed subset. Sequencing depth was assumed to be roughly uniform across donors in the presence/absence analyses, though that assumption may not hold. The 87-base-pair reads could not distinguish some IMGT-functional V segments, including TRBV6-2 and TRBV6-3, so those segments were excluded. In an earlier analysis of some 500 of the donors, most TCR beta V segments were observed in productive rearrangements about 87% or about 30% of the time, broadly matching IMGT annotations. The earlier analysis of 587 of the donors excluded approximately 17 rarely observed V segments, including chromosome 9 orphons, because counts were too low. A later analysis found that TCR association rates varied across HLA loci, with DRB1 alleles showing the most associated TCRs and HLA-C alleles the fewest. In a later analysis, around 15,000 TCR beta sequences were associated with specific HLA alleles at a false discovery rate of 0.05. In a later analysis, several top co-occurrence clusters were reported to appear linked to parvovirus B19, influenza, CMV and Epstein-Barr virus. In the study, 164 TCR beta chains were listed as associated with cytomegalovirus. Only TCR beta chains were sequenced in this cohort, and the absence of alpha or paired-chain data limited detectable features. When HLA alleles, especially DR and DQ, strongly co-occurred, attributing TCR associations to individual alleles was difficult. The classifier was reported to diagnose cytomegalovirus status with high specificity and sensitivity in both the original and validation cohorts. A group of highly shared sequence variants was considered likely to be a technical artifact of the sequencing pipeline. In a later genetic analysis, a missense DCLRE1C variant was associated with V-gene and J-gene trimming of TCR beta chains, and the association was replicated in an independent cohort. CMV serostatus was the only immune exposure information available for the cohort. A further reported finding was that TCR beta sequences accurately predicted the HLA-A and HLA-B alleles for most subjects in the first cohort. Most CMV-associated TCR beta chains appeared to be HLA-restricted in a later analysis, and the HLA associations seemed to be driven largely by CMV exposure. The authors suggested that the approach could potentially be extended to other disease states and immunological phenotypes. Most TCR sequences were observed very rarely across donors, whereas some public TCRs were present in many individuals. Correlated functional status among segregating V segments might reflect linkage disequilibrium, but an unknown experimental factor could not be ruled out. In a later analysis, HLA-associated TCR beta chains showed more clonal expansion and lower generation probabilities than non-associated chains that were equally common.

Sequencing was carried out using PBMCs. Rearrangement joined TRBV7-9 to TRBJ2-1; no D gene is confidently identified. The origin of this receptor is a human donor in good health. The nucleotide sequence reads TGTGCCAGCTTTCTTGGCGGTGGCTCCTACAATGAGCAGTTCTTC. It is translated as CASFLGGGSYNEQFF. The full variable domain, completed from the reference TRBV7-9 and TRBJ2-1 proteins outside the CDR3, reads DTGVSQNPRHKITKRGQNVTFRCDPISEHNRLYWYRQTLGQGPEFLTYFQNEAQLEKSRLLSDRFSAERPKGSFSTLEIQRTEQGDSAMYLCASFLGGGSYNEQFFGPGTRLTVL.